The rows below give T cell receptor beta chains drawn from one sample of a study of CD8 T cells in Susac syndrome. MiXCR, run by TCRdb on the immunoSEQ multiplex PCR reads, gives a single entry per CDR3 protein. The sample consists of more than 100,000 distinct CDR3 sequences, roughly 80% of them appearing once. Material for sequencing was CD8+ T cells from PBMCs. These receptors were taken from a human donor with multiple sclerosis. CDR3s include the opening cysteine and the closing phenylalanine or tryptophan. D genes are given only for firm matches. Only part of the rows carry a size: once, few, many, or a class if the clone is expanded.

d_call	v_call	clone_size	j_call	cdr3_nt	cdr3_aa
TRBD1	TRBV5-4	-	TRBJ2-5	TGTGCCAGCAGCATAGGGACAGGGGGTTGGAAAGAGACCCAGTACTTC	CASSIGTGGWKETQYF
-	TRBV1	-	TRBJ2-7	TGCACCAGCAGCCACGGGAGACCCCCGCTTACGTACGAGCAGTACTTC	CTSSHGRPPLTYEQYF
-	TRBV27	-	TRBJ1-5	TGTGCCAGCAGTTTATTGGGAGGGAGCAATCAGCCCCAGCATTTT	CASSLLGGSNQPQHF
-	TRBV29-1	-	TRBJ1-4	TGCAGCGTTGAAGACCAATGGAATAGTAATGAAAAACTGTTTTTT	CSVEDQWNSNEKLFF
-	TRBV20-1	-	TRBJ2-1	TGCAGTGCTAGGCTAGGTAGGAATGAGCAGTTCTTC	CSARLGRNEQFF
-	TRBV29-1	few	TRBJ2-1	TGCAGCGTTGAAGCCCTTAGCGATGAGCAGTTCTTC	CSVEALSDEQFF
-	TRBV6-2/TRBV6-3	-	TRBJ2-5	TGTGCCAGCAGTTACCCGAAAGGACAGACCCTGGACTTCCAAGAGACCCAGTACTTC	CASSYPKGQTLDFQETQYF
TRBD1	TRBV4-3	-	TRBJ1-5	TGCGCCAGCAGCCAAGAGACAGGGGGCGTGAGACAGCCCCAGCATTTT	CASSQETGGVRQPQHF
-	TRBV5-4	few	TRBJ2-7	TGTGCCAGCAGCCCCTCCATTTCAACTCTCTACGAGCAGTACTTC	CASSPSISTLYEQYF
TRBD1	TRBV29-1	-	TRBJ1-1	TGCAGCGTTATACCGGGACAGGAGGCTTTCTTT	CSVIPGQEAFF
-	TRBV6-6	-	TRBJ1-4	TGTGCCAGCAGTTACGGGCTGGGACGGTCTAATGAAAAACTGTTTTTT	CASSYGLGRSNEKLFF
-	TRBV13	-	TRBJ2-5	TGTGCCAGCAGCTTCTTCAGGGCAGGCCGCCAAGAGACCCAGTACTTC	CASSFFRAGRQETQYF
-	TRBV12-5	-	TRBJ2-1	TGTGCTAGTGGAGACAATGAGCAGTTCTTC	CASGDNEQFF
-	TRBV2	-	TRBJ2-7	TGTCCCAGCAGTGATCCTCGGGGGATGGTTGACGAGCAGTACTTC	CPSSDPRGMVDEQYF
-	TRBV5-8	-	TRBJ1-1	TGTGCCAGCAGCTTCGGGGGGCTCGACACTGAAGCTTTCTTT	CASSFGGLDTEAFF
-	TRBV5-6	-	TRBJ2-2	TGTGCCAGCGTCAGGGCCCCGAACACCGGGGAGCTGTTTTTT	CASVRAPNTGELFF
TRBD2	TRBV7-2	-	TRBJ2-5	TGTGCCAGCAGCTTATGGCCTAGCGGGAGTAAAGAGACCCAGTACTTC	CASSLWPSGSKETQYF
-	TRBV30	-	TRBJ1-1	TGTGCCTGGAGTGGACGGATGAACACTGAAGCTTTCTTT	CAWSGRMNTEAFF
-	TRBV6-1	-	TRBJ2-1	TGTGCCAGCAGCGAATTCAGGGGCGAGCAGTTCTTC	CASSEFRGEQFF
-	TRBV6-2/TRBV6-3	-	TRBJ2-1	TGTGCCAGCAGTTGGCTAGCAGTAGATGAGCAGTTCTTC	CASSWLAVDEQFF
-	TRBV20-1	-	TRBJ2-4	TGCAGTGCTAGAGAAGCTAGCTCCAGCATTCAGTACTTC	CSAREASSSIQYF
-	TRBV15	-	TRBJ1-1	TGTGCCACCAGCAGAGACAGGGGGAACACTGAAGCTTTCTTT	CATSRDRGNTEAFF
-	TRBV7-9	-	TRBJ1-5	TGTGCCAGCAGCTATCGGACAGATCAGCCCCAGCATTTT	CASSYRTDQPQHF
-	TRBV19	-	TRBJ2-1	TGTGCCAGTTCCTTATTCGGGACGGCCTACAATGAGCAGTTCTTC	CASSLFGTAYNEQFF
-	TRBV27	-	TRBJ2-4	TGTGCCAGCAGTTTGTCCGGAGGGGTTGGAAGTACCAAAAACATTCAGTACTTC	CASSLSGGVGSTKNIQYF
TRBD1	TRBV7-9	few	TRBJ1-1	TGTGCCAGCAGCGGACAGGGGAGCACTGAAGCTTTCTTT	CASSGQGSTEAFF
-	TRBV29-1	-	TRBJ2-1	TGCAGCGGAGATGGGGGCGAATACAATGAGCAGTTCTTC	CSGDGGEYNEQFF
TRBD2	TRBV27	-	TRBJ2-1	TGTGCCAGCAGTTTATCTCCTAGCGGGAGGTCCTACAATGAGCAGTTCTTC	CASSLSPSGRSYNEQFF
-	TRBV3-1	-	TRBJ1-1	TGTGCCAGCAGCCAACAAGCCTTAAGGGGCACTGAAGCTTTCTTT	CASSQQALRGTEAFF
-	TRBV20-1	once	TRBJ1-1	TGCAGTGCTAAGGACAGTCCAATGAACACTGAAGCTTTCTTT	CSAKDSPMNTEAFF
-	TRBV12-3/TRBV12-4	-	TRBJ2-1	TGTGCCAGCAGGCCCCGTGTGTCGAGCAATGAGCAGTTCTTC	CASRPRVSSNEQFF
-	TRBV11-3	-	TRBJ1-5	TGTGCCAGCAGCTTCCGGACGGTGAGCAATCAGCCCCAGCATTTT	CASSFRTVSNQPQHF
-	TRBV11-1	few	TRBJ1-6	TGTGCCAGCAGCCGCCTTGGAAATAATTCACCCCTCCACTTT	CASSRLGNNSPLHF
-	TRBV12-3/TRBV12-4	few	TRBJ2-1	TGTGCCAGCAGTTTAGGTAGCTATGAGCAGTTCTTC	CASSLGSYEQFF
-	TRBV6-1	-	TRBJ1-1	TGTGCCACCTGGACAGAGAACACTGAAGCTTTCTTT	CATWTENTEAFF
-	TRBV7-9	-	TRBJ2-2	TGTGCCAGCACCTATCCGGGACTTATTACCGGGGAGCTGTTTTTT	CASTYPGLITGELFF
-	TRBV29-1	-	TRBJ2-7	TGCGGCGTCTCCCCGGGATTAGTCGGCTACGAGCAGTACTTC	CGVSPGLVGYEQYF
TRBD2	TRBV29-1	-	TRBJ2-1	TGCAGCGTTGAACTAGGCGGGAGGAATGAGCAGTTCTTC	CSVELGGRNEQFF
TRBD2	TRBV27	-	TRBJ2-2	TGTGCCAGCAGGACCAGCGGGGGGGTCGCCGGGGAGCTGTTTTTT	CASRTSGGVAGELFF
-	TRBV12-3/TRBV12-4	-	TRBJ2-5	TGTGCCAGCAGTTCCCCCCTTACCCAAGAGACCCAGTACTTC	CASSSPLTQETQYF
TRBD1	TRBV5-1	few	TRBJ2-2	TGCGCCAGCAGCTTCGGGACAGGGGCTACCGGGGAGCTGTTTTTT	CASSFGTGATGELFF
-	TRBV19	-	TRBJ1-5	TGTGCCAGTAGTATGATGGGCGAAGCGAGCAATCAGCCCCAGCATTTT	CASSMMGEASNQPQHF
-	TRBV20-1	once	TRBJ1-2	TGCAGTGCTAGAGGCTTCAAGGGGGAGGACCCTGGCTACACCTTC	CSARGFKGEDPGYTF
TRBD2	TRBV7-9	-	TRBJ2-1	TGTGCCAGCAGCCCTCCTTCTAGCGGGGCCTTCTACAATGAGCAGTTCTTC	CASSPPSSGAFYNEQFF
-	TRBV4-1	-	TRBJ1-1	TGCGCCAGCAGCCCTCCGGCCGGGAACACTGAAGCTTTCTTT	CASSPPAGNTEAFF
-	TRBV29-1	-	TRBJ1-1	TGCAGCGGGTGGAGCACCAGGGGGAACACTGAAGCTTTCTTT	CSGWSTRGNTEAFF
-	TRBV6-1	few	TRBJ2-7	TGTGCCACCCTAGGAATCTTGGGACACAACTACGAGCAGTACTTC	CATLGILGHNYEQYF